This T cell receptor (beta chain) was captured in a study of radiotherapy plus CTLA-4 blockade in lung cancer (dated 2018 in TCRdb). For the wider study: Among the enrolled patients, under 20% had an objective response, and 31% reached disease control. Study-wide conclusions, independent of this receptor: After treatment with radiotherapy and ipilimumab, TCR clones that came from tumors expanded in the peripheral blood. Increased serum interferon-beta after radiation, together with early dynamic changes in blood T cell clones, were reported to be the strongest predictors of response.

The study tested focal radiation therapy combined with CTLA-4 blockade (ipilimumab) in patients with chemo-refractory metastatic non-small-cell lung cancer. Sequences SGDLS (CDR1) and YYNGEE (CDR2) are obtained from the germline V gene. From cysteine to phenylalanine, the CDR3 is 12 amino acids long. The retained sequence is limited to the CDR3, 36 bases, with the frame set at the first base. V and J lose 3 bases and 5 bases, and a span of 5 bases separates them. Libraries were built with the immunoSEQ multiplex PCR assay. Here the immuneACCESS table is served through TCRdb, limited to in-frame sequences with V and J called. Missing clones are a known gap in these copies; in checked studies unresolved V genes cover under half, and the rest lacks a known reason. Within this sample are roughly 85,000 clones, with around 87% of them counted one time only. The top ten clonotypes cover roughly a sixth of the sample.

About this clone: What this receptor recognizes is not known. Base qualities are missing; no much larger clone stands one base away.

The V and J genes are TRBV9 and TRBJ1-4; the D gene remains uncertain. This TCR came from a human donor with non-small cell lung cancer that progressed on radiotherapy plus ipilimumab. Sequences were derived from peripheral blood, sampled from a patient treated with radiotherapy plus ipilimumab. The DNA sequence is given as TGTGCCAGCAGCGGATTAAATGAAAAACTGTTTTTT. This encodes CASSGLNEKLFF.